A selection of T cell receptor beta chains follows, all from one sample in a study of metastatic and nonmetastatic thyroid tumors. TCRdb re-called the PCR reads via MiXCR. The data show 50,000 or so clones, with more than 20% seen just once and 3.5% to 4% held by the top ten. The sequencing sample was made of blood. Receptors were obtained from a male donor with papillary thyroid cancer or a benign thyroid nodule (not recorded which). Some clones in this sample may be carry-over from other donors' samples. Both conserved end residues are part of each CDR3. Each record gives: J gene, D gene, clone size, V gene, CDR3 protein, CDR3 DNA. D genes are given only for firm matches. Clone sizes are given selectively: once, few, many, or a class where the clone is expanded.

TRBJ2-5	TRBD2	many	TRBV18	CASSPTWGGQETQYF	TGTGCCAGCTCACCGACTTGGGGGGGACAAGAGACCCAGTACTTC
TRBJ2-5	-	-	TRBV24-1	CATSDPGREGETQYF	TGTGCCACCAGTGACCCGGGCAGGGAAGGGGAGACCCAGTACTTC
TRBJ2-5	-	-	TRBV7-9	CASSLDGTYQETQYF	TGTGCCAGCAGCTTGGACGGGACTTACCAAGAGACCCAGTACTTC
TRBJ1-6	-	many	TRBV11-2	CASSLSKGEYGSPLHF	TGTGCCAGCAGCTTATCGAAGGGGGAGTATGGTTCACCCCTCCACTTT
TRBJ2-7	-	-	TRBV5-1	CASSLGAGFYEQYF	TGCGCCAGCAGCTTGGGGGCAGGGTTCTACGAGCAGTACTTC
TRBJ1-6	-	many	TRBV7-9	CASSPDTRVEPLHF	TGTGCCAGCAGCCCGGACACTAGGGTAGAACCCCTCCACTTT
TRBJ1-2	-	many	TRBV7-2	CASSPRGVILANYGYTF	TGTGCCAGCAGCCCGAGGGGGGTCATCCTAGCTAACTATGGCTACACCTTC
TRBJ1-6	-	many	TRBV6-4	CASSVGTNSPLHF	TGTGCCAGCAGTGTGGGCACTAATTCACCCCTCCACTTT
TRBJ2-4	-	many	TRBV5-1	CASSPQPGTDIQYF	TGCGCCAGCAGCCCACAGCCGGGAACGGACATTCAGTACTTC
TRBJ2-1	TRBD2	many	TRBV24-1	CATPGSLAGAPCYNEQFF	TGTGCCACCCCCGGATCACTAGCGGGAGCCCCCTGCTACAATGAGCAGTTCTTC
TRBJ1-1	-	many	TRBV12-3/TRBV12-4	CASRSHGRGNTEAFF	TGTGCCAGCAGATCGCACGGGCGGGGGAACACTGAAGCTTTCTTT
TRBJ2-6	-	-	TRBV19	CASSIVGGSGANVLTF	TGTGCCAGTAGTATAGTAGGCGGTTCTGGGGCCAACGTCCTGACTTTC
TRBJ1-6	-	-	TRBV18	CANSPSRDSPLHF	TGTGCCAACTCACCTTCAAGGGATTCACCCCTCCACTTT
TRBJ2-1	TRBD2	few	TRBV10-2	CASMASGSRNEQFF	TGCGCCAGCATGGCAAGCGGGAGCAGGAATGAGCAGTTCTTC
TRBJ2-7	TRBD2	-	TRBV9	CASTESGSSYEQYF	TGTGCCAGCACCGAGAGCGGGAGTTCTTACGAGCAGTACTTC
TRBJ1-2	-	-	TRBV5-4	CASSLGRTDIMWSQYGYTF	TGTGCCAGCAGCTTGGGGAGGACAGATATTATGTGGTCTCAGTATGGCTACACCTTC
TRBJ2-7	-	-	TRBV3-1	CASSQVNTSAALTYEQYF	TGTGCCAGCAGCCAGGTAAATACATCGGCGGCCCTTACCTACGAGCAGTACTTC
TRBJ1-1	-	many	TRBV11-3	CASSLGTFSENTEAFF	TGTGCCAGCAGCTTAGGAACGTTTAGCGAGAACACTGAAGCTTTCTTT
TRBJ2-7	-	-	TRBV20-1	CSARDPGTSYEQYF	TGCAGTGCTAGAGACCCCGGAACGAGCTACGAGCAGTACTTC
TRBJ2-1	-	-	TRBV7-8	CASSPDSRNEQFF	TGTGCCAGCAGCCCTGACAGTCGTAATGAGCAGTTCTTC
TRBJ2-5	TRBD2	many	TRBV20-1	CSARDPLATSKERETQYF	TGCAGTGCTAGAGATCCACTAGCGACTAGTAAAGAGAGAGAGACCCAGTACTTC
TRBJ2-1	-	-	TRBV3-1	CASSHGPPGEQFF	TGTGCCAGCAGCCATGGCCCCCCAGGGGAGCAGTTCTTC
TRBJ2-3	-	-	TRBV20-1	CSARDQEGPDTQYF	TGCAGTGCTAGAGATCAGGAGGGCCCAGATACGCAGTATTTT
TRBJ1-1	TRBD1	few	TRBV20-1	CSARGSRQGGLSEAFF	TGCAGTGCTAGAGGCTCTAGACAGGGTGGGTTATCGGAAGCTTTCTTT
TRBJ2-2	TRBD2	few	TRBV9	CASSVTPGGGADTGELFF	TGTGCCAGCAGCGTCACTCCCGGGGGGGGCGCGGACACCGGGGAGCTGTTTTTT
TRBJ1-1	-	many	TRBV6-1	CASSEAYTGSLDTEAFF	TGTGCCAGCAGTGAAGCGTACACAGGGAGTTTGGACACTGAAGCTTTCTTT
TRBJ1-4	-	few	TRBV4-1	CASSQVKGNNEKLFF	TGCGCCAGCAGCCAAGTTAAAGGAAATAATGAAAAACTGTTTTTT
TRBJ2-1	-	few	TRBV12-3/TRBV12-4	CASSFLGCEQFF	TGTGCCAGCAGTTTCCTCGGCTGTGAGCAGTTCTTC
TRBJ1-6	TRBD1	many	TRBV2	CASRTPGQGRGNSPLHF	TGTGCCAGCAGGACCCCGGGACAGGGTAGAGGCAATTCACCCCTCCACTTT
TRBJ2-1	-	many	TRBV5-1	CASSPFRVGTYNEQFF	TGCGCCAGCAGCCCATTCAGGGTGGGGACTTACAATGAGCAGTTCTTC
TRBJ1-5	-	-	TRBV20-1	CSAVAGGRQPQHF	TGCAGTGCTGTGGCGGGGGGCAGACAGCCCCAGCATTTT
TRBJ2-7	TRBD1	-	TRBV4-1	CASSSRPDRGDYEQYF	TGCGCCAGCAGCTCTCGTCCGGACAGGGGGGATTACGAGCAGTACTTC
TRBJ2-7	-	many	TRBV5-1	CASSLEGGEQYF	TGCGCCAGCAGCTTGGAGGGTGGCGAGCAGTACTTC
TRBJ1-1	-	many	TRBV5-6	CASSFNRVSEAFF	TGTGCCAGCAGCTTTAACAGGGTTAGCGAAGCTTTCTTT
TRBJ1-5	-	many	TRBV6-1	CASSETIGFQPQHF	TGTGCCAGCAGTGAAACCATCGGGTTTCAGCCCCAGCATTTT
TRBJ1-5	TRBD1	many	TRBV11-1	CASSLTGTGGNQPQHF	TGTGCCAGCAGCTTAACCGGGACAGGGGGCAATCAGCCCCAGCATTTT
TRBJ1-3	-	many	TRBV5-1	CASSLGGTSGNTIYF	TGCGCCAGCAGCTTAGGAGGGACATCTGGAAACACCATATATTTT
TRBJ2-7	-	-	TRBV6-1	CASKEGAGNYEQYF	TGTGCCAGCAAGGAGGGGGCGGGTAACTACGAGCAGTACTTC
TRBJ2-2	-	many	TRBV5-1	CASSFDPPPSNTGELFF	TGCGCCAGCAGCTTTGATCCACCACCTTCGAACACCGGGGAGCTGTTTTTT
TRBJ2-2	-	few	TRBV12-3/TRBV12-4	CASSLRVESSGELFF	TGTGCCAGCAGTTTAAGGGTGGAGTCTTCGGGGGAGCTGTTTTTT
TRBJ1-4	-	many	TRBV6-1	CASSDLDSKDEKLFF	TGTGCCAGCAGTGATTTGGATAGTAAGGATGAAAAACTGTTTTTT
TRBJ2-6	-	many	TRBV6-6	CASRSTYNRNSGANVLTF	TGTGCCAGCAGATCTACCTACAACAGGAACTCTGGGGCCAACGTCCTGACTTTC
TRBJ2-2	-	many	TRBV9	CASSVSLDRRNTGELFF	TGTGCCAGCAGCGTTTCTCTGGACCGGAGGAACACCGGGGAGCTGTTTTTT
TRBJ2-1	-	many	TRBV6-1	CASSEVAQPTYNEQFF	TGTGCCAGCAGTGAAGTTGCACAGCCTACCTACAATGAGCAGTTCTTC
TRBJ1-2	-	medium-sized	TRBV5-1	CASSLDEGPYGYTF	TGCGCCAGCAGCTTGGACGAGGGTCCCTATGGCTACACCTTC
TRBJ1-4	-	many	TRBV6-1	CASSFFVDSTNEKLFF	TGTGCCAGCAGTTTCTTCGTAGATTCAACTAATGAAAAACTGTTTTTT
TRBJ2-3	TRBD2	few	TRBV19	CASSIGTSGQGTDTQYF	TGTGCCAGTAGTATCGGGACTAGCGGGCAAGGAACAGATACGCAGTATTTT
TRBJ2-7	-	many	TRBV6-1	CASSSQGLSYEQYF	TGTGCCAGCAGTTCCCAAGGTCTTTCCTACGAGCAGTACTTC
TRBJ1-2	-	many	TRBV30	CAWNSPPGESNYGYTF	TGTGCCTGGAATAGTCCCCCAGGCGAATCTAACTATGGCTACACCTTC
TRBJ2-3	TRBD2	-	TRBV11-2	CASSAGTSGITDTQYF	TGTGCCAGCAGCGCAGGGACTAGCGGAATCACAGATACGCAGTATTTT
TRBJ2-1	-	many	TRBV24-1	CATSWGRYNEQFF	TGTGCCACCAGTTGGGGTCGCTACAATGAGCAGTTCTTC
TRBJ2-1	-	few	TRBV27	CASSFRREGPYNEQFF	TGTGCCAGCAGTTTCCGCCGTGAGGGGCCCTACAATGAGCAGTTCTTC
TRBJ2-7	TRBD2	-	TRBV20-1	CSALRTSGSGEQYF	TGCAGTGCTCTAAGGACTAGCGGGAGTGGGGAGCAGTACTTC
TRBJ1-3	-	-	TRBV5-6	CASSWGFRAAYSGNTIYF	TGTGCCAGCAGCTGGGGGTTCCGGGCCGCCTACTCTGGAAACACCATATATTTT
TRBJ2-1	-	-	TRBV24-1	CATSDLFLALDRDEQFF	TGTGCCACCAGTGATTTGTTCCTAGCGCTAGATAGGGATGAGCAGTTCTTC